The following is a TCR beta chain sequence with its context. This record belongs to a study of shared clonotypes between healthy human individuals. This CDR3 has 21 amino acids. Looked up from germline, CDR1 is LNHDA and CDR2 is SQIVND (reference sequence). Trimming at V came to 1 base and at J to 1 base, leaving 19 bases not matched to a gene. Measured with immunoSEQ multiplex PCR; TCRdb has only the in-frame clones, and not every one. The data show 1,400,000 or so clones, approximately 98.5% seen once. J is TRBJ2-1 and V is TRBV19; TRBD2 matches 7 bases. Specimen: naive CD4+ T cells sorted from blood. Subset in this sample: CD45RA+ positively selected. The receptor was derived from a man younger than 45 in good health. CDR3 protein: CASSIGGASASGARSYNEQFF. The CDR3, as DNA: TGTGCCAGTAGTATAGGAGGCGCCTCCGCCAGCGGGGCTCGGTCCTACAATGAGCAGTTCTTC.